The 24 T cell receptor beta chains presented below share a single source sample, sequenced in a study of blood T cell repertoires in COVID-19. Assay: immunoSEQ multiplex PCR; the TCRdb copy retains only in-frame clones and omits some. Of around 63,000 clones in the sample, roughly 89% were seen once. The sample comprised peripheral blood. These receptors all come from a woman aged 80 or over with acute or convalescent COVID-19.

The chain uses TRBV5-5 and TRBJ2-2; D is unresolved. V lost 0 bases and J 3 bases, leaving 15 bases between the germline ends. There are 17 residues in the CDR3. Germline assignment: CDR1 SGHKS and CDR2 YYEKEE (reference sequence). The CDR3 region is CASSLASRQAYTGELFF. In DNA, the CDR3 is TGTGCCAGCAGCTTGGCTTCCCGGCAGGCTTACACCGGGGAGCTGTTTTTT.

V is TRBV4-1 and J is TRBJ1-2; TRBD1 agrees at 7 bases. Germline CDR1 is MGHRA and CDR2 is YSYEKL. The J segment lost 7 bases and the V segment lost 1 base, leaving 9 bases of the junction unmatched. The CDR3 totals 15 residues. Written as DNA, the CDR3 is TGCGCCAGCAGCCAAGGATCAATAGGGGGCTTTGGCTACACCTTC. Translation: CASSQGSIGGFGYTF.

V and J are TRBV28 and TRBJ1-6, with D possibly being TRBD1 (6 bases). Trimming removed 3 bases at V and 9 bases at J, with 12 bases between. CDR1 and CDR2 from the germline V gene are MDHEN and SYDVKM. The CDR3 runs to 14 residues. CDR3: CASSLTPDSSPLHF. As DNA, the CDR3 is TGTGCCAGCAGTTTGACACCGGACAGTTCACCCCTCCACTTT.

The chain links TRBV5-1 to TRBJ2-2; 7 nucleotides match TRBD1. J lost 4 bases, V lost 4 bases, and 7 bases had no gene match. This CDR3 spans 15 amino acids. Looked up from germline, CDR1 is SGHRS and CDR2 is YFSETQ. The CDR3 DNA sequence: TGCGCCAGCAGCCTACAGGGGCCGGGCACCGGGGAGCTGTTTTTT. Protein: CASSLQGPGTGELFF. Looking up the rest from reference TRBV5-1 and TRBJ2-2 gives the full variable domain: KAGVTQTPRYLIKTRGQQVTLSCSPISGHRSVSWYQQTPGQGLQFLFEYFSETQRNKGNFPGRFSGRQFSNSRSEMNVSTLELGDSALYLCASSLQGPGTGELFFGEGSRLTVL.

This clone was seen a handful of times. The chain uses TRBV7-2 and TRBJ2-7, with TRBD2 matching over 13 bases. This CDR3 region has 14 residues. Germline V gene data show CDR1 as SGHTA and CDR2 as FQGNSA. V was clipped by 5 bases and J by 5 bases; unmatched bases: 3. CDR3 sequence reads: CASSHGLAGDEQYF. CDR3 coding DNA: TGTGCCAGCAGCCATGGACTAGCGGGAGACGAGCAGTACTTC. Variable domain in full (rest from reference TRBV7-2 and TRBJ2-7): GAGVSQSPSNKVTEKGKDVELRCDPISGHTALYWYRQSLGQGLEFLIYFQGNSAPDKSGLPSDRFSAERTGGSVSTLTIQRTQQEDSAVYLCASSHGLAGDEQYFGPGTRLTVT.

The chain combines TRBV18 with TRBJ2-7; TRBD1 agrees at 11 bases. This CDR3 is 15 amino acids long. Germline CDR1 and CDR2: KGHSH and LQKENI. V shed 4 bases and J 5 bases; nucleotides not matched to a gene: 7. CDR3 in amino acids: CASSRDPGQGDEQYF. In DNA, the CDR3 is TGTGCCAGCTCACGTGATCCGGGACAGGGGGACGAGCAGTACTTC.

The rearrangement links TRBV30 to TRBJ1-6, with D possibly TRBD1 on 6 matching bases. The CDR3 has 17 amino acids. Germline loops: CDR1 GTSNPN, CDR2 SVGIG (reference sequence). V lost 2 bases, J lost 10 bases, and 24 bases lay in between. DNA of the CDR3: TGTGCCTGGAGTACCACGGGGGGCAGCGGTCTAGGGTCACCCCTCCACTTT. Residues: CAWSTTGGSGLGSPLHF.

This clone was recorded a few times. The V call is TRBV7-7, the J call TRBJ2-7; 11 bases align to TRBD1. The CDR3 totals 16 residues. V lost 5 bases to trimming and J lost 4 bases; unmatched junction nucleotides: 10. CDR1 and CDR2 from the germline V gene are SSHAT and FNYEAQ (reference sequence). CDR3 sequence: CASSGFAGDRGYEQYF. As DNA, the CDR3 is TGTGCCAGCAGCGGCTTCGCAGGGGACAGGGGGTACGAGCAGTACTTC.

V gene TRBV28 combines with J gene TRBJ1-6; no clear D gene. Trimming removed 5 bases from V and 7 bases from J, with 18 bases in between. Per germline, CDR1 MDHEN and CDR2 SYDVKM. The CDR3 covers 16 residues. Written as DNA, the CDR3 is TGTGCCAGCAGTCGCCGAGGAGGGAGTATGAATTCACCCCTCCACTTT. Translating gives CASSRRGGSMNSPLHF.

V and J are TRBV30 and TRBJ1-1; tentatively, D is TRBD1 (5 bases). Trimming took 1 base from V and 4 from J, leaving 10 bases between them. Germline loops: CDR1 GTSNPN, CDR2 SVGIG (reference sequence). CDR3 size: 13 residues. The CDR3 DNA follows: TGTGCCTGGAGTGCGGGGGGTGGCACTGAAGCTTTCTTT. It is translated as CAWSAGGGTEAFF.

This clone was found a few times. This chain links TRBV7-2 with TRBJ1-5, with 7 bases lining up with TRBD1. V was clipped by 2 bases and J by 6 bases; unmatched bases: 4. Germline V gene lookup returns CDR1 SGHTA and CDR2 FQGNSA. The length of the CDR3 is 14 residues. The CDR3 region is CASSLTGVSQPQHF. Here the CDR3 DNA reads TGTGCCAGCAGCTTAACAGGGGTGTCTCAGCCCCAGCATTTT.

CDR3 protein: CASAPGGRTQYF. CDR3 DNA: TGTGCCAGCGCCCCCGGGGGACGAACGCAGTATTTT. This sequence joins TRBV12-3 or TRBV12-4 and TRBJ2-3; D is possibly TRBD2 (6 bases). The CDR3 runs 12 residues. Deletions cut 8 bases from V and 9 bases from J, with 15 bases between.

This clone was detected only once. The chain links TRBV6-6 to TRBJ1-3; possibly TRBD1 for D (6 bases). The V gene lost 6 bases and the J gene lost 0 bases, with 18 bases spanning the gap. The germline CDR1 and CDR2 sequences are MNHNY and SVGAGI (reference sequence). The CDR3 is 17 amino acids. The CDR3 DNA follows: TGTGCCAGCAGCCGAGTCCACAGGGCCCCCTCTGGAAACACCATATATTTT. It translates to CASSRVHRAPSGNTIYF.

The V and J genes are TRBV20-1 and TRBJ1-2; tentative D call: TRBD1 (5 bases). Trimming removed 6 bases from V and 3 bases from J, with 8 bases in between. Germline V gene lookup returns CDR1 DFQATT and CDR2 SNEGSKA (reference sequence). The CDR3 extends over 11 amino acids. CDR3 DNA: TGCAGTGCCAAGACAGACTATGGCTACACCTTC. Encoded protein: CSAKTDYGYTF.

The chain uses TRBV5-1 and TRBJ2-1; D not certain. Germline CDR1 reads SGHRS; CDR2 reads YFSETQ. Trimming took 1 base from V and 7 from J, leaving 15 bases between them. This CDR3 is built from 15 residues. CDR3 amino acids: CASSLRSISGNEQFF. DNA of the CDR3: TGCGCCAGCAGCTTGCGGAGCATATCTGGGAATGAGCAGTTCTTC.

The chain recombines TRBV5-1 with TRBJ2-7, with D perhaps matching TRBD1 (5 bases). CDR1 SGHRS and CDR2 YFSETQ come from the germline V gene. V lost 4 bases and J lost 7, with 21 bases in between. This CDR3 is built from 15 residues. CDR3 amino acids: CASSPQQGVLEEQYF. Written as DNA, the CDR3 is TGCGCCAGCAGCCCCCAGCAGGGCGTCCTGGAAGAGCAGTACTTC.

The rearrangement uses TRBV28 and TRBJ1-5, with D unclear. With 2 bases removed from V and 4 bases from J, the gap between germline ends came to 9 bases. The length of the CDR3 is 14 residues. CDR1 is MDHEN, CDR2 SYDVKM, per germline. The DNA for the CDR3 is TGTGCCAGCAGTTTAGGGCAGTCAAATCAGCCCCAGCATTTT. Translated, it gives CASSLGQSNQPQHF.

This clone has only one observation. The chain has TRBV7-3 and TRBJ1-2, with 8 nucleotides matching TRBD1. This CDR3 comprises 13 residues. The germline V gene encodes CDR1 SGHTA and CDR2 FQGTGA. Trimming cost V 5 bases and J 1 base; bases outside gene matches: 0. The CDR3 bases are TGTGCCAGCAGCGGACAGGGTAACTATGGCTACACCTTC. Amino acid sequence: CASSGQGNYGYTF.

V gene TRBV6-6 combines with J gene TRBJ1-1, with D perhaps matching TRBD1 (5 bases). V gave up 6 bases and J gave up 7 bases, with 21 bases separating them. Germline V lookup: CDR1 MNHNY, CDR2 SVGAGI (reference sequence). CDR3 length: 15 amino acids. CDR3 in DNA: TGTGCCAGCAGCCCGTATACACAGGCCCCCCGTGAAGCTTTCTTT. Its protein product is CASSPYTQAPREAFF.

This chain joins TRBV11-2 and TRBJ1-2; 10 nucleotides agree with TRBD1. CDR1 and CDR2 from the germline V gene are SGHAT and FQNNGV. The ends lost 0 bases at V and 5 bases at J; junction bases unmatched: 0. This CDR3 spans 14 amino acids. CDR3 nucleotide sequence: TGTGCCAGCAGCTTAGAGGACAGGGGGTATGGCTACACCTTC. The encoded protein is CASSLEDRGYGYTF.

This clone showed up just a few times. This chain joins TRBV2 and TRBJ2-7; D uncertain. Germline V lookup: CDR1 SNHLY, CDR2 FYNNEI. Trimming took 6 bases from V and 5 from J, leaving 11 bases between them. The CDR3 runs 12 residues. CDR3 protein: CASRAMADEQYF. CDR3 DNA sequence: TGTGCCAGCAGGGCAATGGCGGACGAGCAGTACTTC.

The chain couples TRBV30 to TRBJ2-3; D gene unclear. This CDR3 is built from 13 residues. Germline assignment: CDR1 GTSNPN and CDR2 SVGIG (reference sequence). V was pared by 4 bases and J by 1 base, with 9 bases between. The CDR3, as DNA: TGTGCCTGGAAAATTGTCGGCACAGATACGCAGTATTTT. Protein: CAWKIVGTDTQYF.

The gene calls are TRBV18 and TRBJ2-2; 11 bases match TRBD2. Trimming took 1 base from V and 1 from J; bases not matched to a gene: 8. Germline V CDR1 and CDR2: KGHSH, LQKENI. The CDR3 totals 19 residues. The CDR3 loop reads CASSPRSSGGPLNTGELFF. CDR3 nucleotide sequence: TGTGCCAGCTCACCACGATCTAGCGGGGGGCCACTGAACACCGGGGAGCTGTTTTTT.

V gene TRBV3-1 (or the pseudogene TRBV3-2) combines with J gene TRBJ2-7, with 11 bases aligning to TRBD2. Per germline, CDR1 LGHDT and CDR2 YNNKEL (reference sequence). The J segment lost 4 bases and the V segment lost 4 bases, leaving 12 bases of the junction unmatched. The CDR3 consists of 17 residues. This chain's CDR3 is CASSRPPSTSGGYEQYF. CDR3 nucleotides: TGTGCCAGCAGCCGTCCCCCCTCCACTAGCGGGGGATACGAGCAGTACTTC.